Below are 16 T cell receptor beta chains sequenced from a single sample in a study of beta chain features in type 1 diabetes. These receptors' targets are unknown. Study-level findings and limits: When Type 1 diabetes patients were examined, their TCRB CDR3s proved moderately but significantly shorter in all four CD4+ subsets.

Reverse transcription of all isolated RNA meant that expressed TCRB transcripts were sequenced. Clones were sequenced by immunoSEQ multiplex PCR, and TCRdb holds only the in-frame ones, with some missing. This sample has under 850,000 clones, with roughly 12% found just once. The sequenced sample was naive CD4+ T cells from blood. The origin of the receptors is a man younger than 30 with type 1 diabetes.

In this sample, this clone turned up a few times. The V gene is TRBV5-1, the J gene TRBJ1-2; D gene ambiguous. The CDR3 extends over 12 amino acids. The germline gives CDR1 SGHRS, CDR2 YFSETQ. V dropped 10 bases and J dropped 1 base, with 11 bases sitting between them. In DNA form, the CDR3 reads TGCGCCTCCCGGAGTGATAACTATGGCTACACCTTC. This translates into CASRSDNYGYTF.

This clone was counted only a few times. V gene TRBV19 combines with J gene TRBJ2-7; D may be TRBD2 (6 bases). There are 13 residues in the CDR3. The V end lost 3 bases, the J end lost 3 bases, and 9 bases lay between the germline ends. The germline V gene encodes CDR1 LNHDA and CDR2 SQIVND (reference sequence). Here the CDR3 DNA reads TGTGCCAGTAGTATGAGGGGAGGCTACGAGCAGTACTTC. Translation: CASSMRGGYEQYF.

This clone showed up just a few times. This chain uses TRBV7-2 with TRBJ2-1; 7 bases map to TRBD1. This CDR3 is 16 amino acids long. J was trimmed by 7 bases and V by 0 bases; bases with no gene match: 9. The V gene's germline CDR1 is SGHTA and CDR2 FQGNSA. As DNA, the CDR3 is TGTGCCAGCAGCTTAGCTCAGGGACAGAGTTGGAATGAGCAGTTCTTC. Translation: CASSLAQGQSWNEQFF.

The rearrangement links TRBV13 to TRBJ2-7; possible D gene TRBD2, 5 bases. CDR1 and CDR2 from the germline V gene are PRHDT and FYEKMQ (reference sequence). V was trimmed by 5 bases and J by 3 bases, leaving 17 bases between them. CDR3 length equals 15 residues. The CDR3 nucleotides read TGTGCCAGCAGCCCCCGCCTGGAGGATAACTACGAGCAGTACTTC. Protein product: CASSPRLEDNYEQYF.

The rearrangement joins TRBV28 to TRBJ2-7; TRBD1 aligns across 7 bases. V lost 4 bases and J lost 5; bases outside the gene matches: 8. The CDR3 is 14 amino acids. CDR1 and CDR2 from the germline V gene are MDHEN and SYDVKM. The CDR3 protein is CASSSRQGLDEQYF. The DNA of the CDR3 is TGTGCCAGCAGTTCCCGACAGGGTTTGGACGAGCAGTACTTC.

The rearrangement links TRBV10-3 to TRBJ2-5; D is ambiguous. CDR1 is ENHRY, CDR2 SYGVKD, per germline. This CDR3 has 12 amino acids. The V gene lost 8 bases and the J gene lost 2 bases, with 9 bases spanning the gap. This CDR3 reads CAIGSTQETQYF. The CDR3 nucleotides are TGTGCCATCGGCTCCACACAAGAGACCCAGTACTTC.

The CDR3 sequence: CASSGLAGTYEQYF. CDR3 DNA sequence: TGTGCCAGTAGTGGACTAGCGGGAACCTACGAGCAGTACTTC. This chain uses TRBV19 with TRBJ2-7; TRBD2 agrees at 12 bases. The CDR3 sequence is 14 residues long. Germline-derived CDR1 and CDR2 are LNHDA and SQIVND (reference sequence). The ends lost 5 bases at V and 2 bases at J; junction bases unmatched: 1.

This clone was detected a few times. V is TRBV6-5 and J is TRBJ1-1; unclear D gene. The V and J ends lost 8 bases and 3 bases respectively, with 10 bases between them. The CDR3 loop spans 12 amino acids. Germline CDR1 and CDR2: MNHEY and SVGAGI. The CDR3 DNA sequence: TGTGCCAGCGGGGAAATATACACTGAAGCTTTCTTT. As protein: CASGEIYTEAFF.

The CDR3 bases are TGTGCCAGCAGCTGGGGGACAGCAGATAACTATGGCTACACCTTC. The encoded protein is CASSWGTADNYGYTF. The chain links TRBV7-9 to TRBJ1-2, with 7 bases matching TRBD1. V was clipped by 4 bases and J by 1 base; unmatched bases: 6. The CDR3 is 15 residues long. Germline V gives CDR1 SEHNR, CDR2 FQNEAQ (reference sequence).

This clone was detected a few times. The chain couples TRBV25-1 to TRBJ1-5; possible D gene TRBD1, 5 bases. CDR3 length equals 13 residues. Germline V lookup: CDR1 MGHDK, CDR2 SYGVNS. Trimming left V 6 bases short and J 3 bases short, with 9 bases between. CDR3 nucleotides: TGTGCCAGCAGGGAAGGGACCAATCAGCCCCAGCATTTT. It translates to CASREGTNQPQHF.

V is TRBV18 and J is TRBJ2-2, with a possible D match to TRBD1 (5 bases). V lost 1 base, J lost 3 bases, and 12 bases lay in between. CDR3 length: 16 amino acids. Germline V gene sequence: CDR1 KGHSH, CDR2 LQKENI. The CDR3 protein is CASSPRQGGDTGELFF. CDR3 nucleotide sequence: TGTGCCAGCTCACCACGTCAGGGTGGAGACACCGGGGAGCTGTTTTTT. The variable domain in full, completed from reference TRBV18 and TRBJ2-2, reads NAGVMQNPRHLVRRRGQEARLRCSPMKGHSHVYWYRQLPEEGLKFMVYLQKENIIDESGMPKERFSAEFPKEGPSILRIQQVVRGDSAAYFCASSPRQGGDTGELFFGEGSRLTVL.

This clone turned up a few times. The chain combines TRBV30 with TRBJ1-5; tentatively, D is TRBD1 (5 bases). V was pared by 1 base and J by 0 bases, with 7 bases between. This CDR3 comprises 14 residues. The V gene's germline CDR1 is GTSNPN and CDR2 SVGIG (reference sequence). The CDR3 sequence is CAWSGDGSNQPQHF. CDR3 bases: TGTGCCTGGAGTGGGGACGGTAGCAATCAGCCCCAGCATTTT.

A word on this clone: Other DNA sequences in the sample encode the same CDR3. The J gene is TRBJ1-6, the V gene TRBV13, with TRBD1 matching over 8 bases. Germline values: CDR1 PRHDT, CDR2 FYEKMQ (reference sequence). V lost 0 bases, J lost 5 bases, and 0 bases stayed unmatched. CDR3 length: 15 amino acids. CDR3 sequence reads: CASSLGDRDNSPLHF. The CDR3 DNA reads as TGTGCCAGCAGCTTAGGGGACAGGGATAATTCACCCCTCCACTTT.

The sample holds a few counts of this clone. The chain couples TRBV30 to TRBJ1-2; 9 bases agree with TRBD1. With 2 bases clipped from V and 8 bases from J, the junction kept 12 bases outside the gene matches. CDR3 length: 15 amino acids. Per the germline V gene, CDR1 is GTSNPN and CDR2 is SVGIG (reference sequence). CDR3 protein: CAWSIRDREFQGYTF. The CDR3 DNA is TGTGCCTGGAGTATCAGGGACAGGGAGTTCCAGGGCTACACCTTC.

This clone was counted a few times. The gene calls are TRBV5-1 and TRBJ2-3; 7 positions match TRBD2. The junction had 12 bases not matched to a gene; V was cut back by 5 bases and J by 0 bases. CDR3 size: 17 residues. CDR1 and CDR2 (germline): SGHRS, YFSETQ. The CDR3 spells CASRLQAGPWSTDTQYF. CDR3 bases: TGCGCCAGCAGACTTCAAGCGGGGCCCTGGAGCACAGATACGCAGTATTTT.

The chain joins TRBV18 to TRBJ1-2; maybe TRBD1 (6 bases). Germline V gene data show CDR1 as KGHSH and CDR2 as LQKENI. This CDR3 spans 15 amino acids. Trimming stripped 6 bases from V and 6 bases from J, with 20 bases between. CDR3 nucleotide sequence: TGTGCCAGCTCTCTGTCCCGGGACACGGGGGATGGCTACACCTTC. This codes for CASSLSRDTGDGYTF.